These T cell receptor beta chains were read from a single sample in a study of T cell responses to AZD1222 COVID-19 vaccine. This table comes from immunoSEQ multiplex PCR, and its TCRdb copy is limited to in-frame clones, with some not included. The sample comprises about 130,000 clones, roughly 92% of which are singletons, and 0.9% to 1.3% rests with the top ten. The sample was peripheral blood, taken 28 days after the second AZD1222 dose. These receptor sequences come from an adult who received the AZD1222 COVID-19 vaccine. The CDR3 runs from the conserved cysteine through the conserved F or W. Each record gives: V gene, D gene, clone size, J gene, CDR3 protein, CDR3 DNA. A D gene is named only where the DNA matches it firmly. Expanded clones get a size class; other rows say once, few or many, or leave the size out.

TRBV12-3/TRBV12-4	NA	once	TRBJ1-6	CASSLAGVPLHF	TGTGCCAGCAGTTTAGCGGGGGTGCCCCTCCACTTT
TRBV15	NA	NA	TRBJ1-5	CATSEEGNQPQHF	TGTGCCACCAGCGAGGAGGGGAACCAGCCCCAGCATTTT
TRBV3-1/TRBV3-2	NA	NA	TRBJ2-7	CASSLLGQGNYEQYF	TGTGCCAGCAGCCTTCTAGGGCAGGGGAATTACGAGCAGTACTTC
TRBV11-3	TRBD1	NA	TRBJ2-5	CASSSGQAQETQYF	TGTGCCAGCAGCTCTGGACAGGCCCAAGAGACCCAGTACTTC
TRBV4-2	NA	NA	TRBJ1-6	CASSQVAARGNSPLHF	TGTGCCAGCAGCCAAGTAGCTGCCAGGGGAAATTCACCCCTCCACTTT
TRBV11-2	NA	NA	TRBJ2-1	CASSLVEYNEQFF	TGTGCCAGCAGCTTAGTGGAGTACAATGAGCAGTTCTTC
TRBV5-1	NA	NA	TRBJ2-2	CASSYQQRNTGELFF	TGCGCCAGCAGCTACCAGCAACGGAACACCGGGGAGCTGTTTTTT
TRBV12-3/TRBV12-4	NA	NA	TRBJ1-6	CASRPDYSPLHF	TGTGCCAGCAGGCCAGACTATTCACCCCTCCACTTT
TRBV7-9	NA	NA	TRBJ2-7	CASSSQKEGLGEQYF	TGTGCCAGCAGCTCCCAAAAGGAGGGCCTTGGCGAGCAGTACTTC
TRBV13	NA	once	TRBJ1-2	CASSFSTGPLLEGYTF	TGTGCCAGCAGCTTCTCAACCGGGCCCCTCTTAGAGGGCTACACCTTC
TRBV7-9	NA	NA	TRBJ1-1	CASSRDKLNTEAFF	TGTGCCAGCAGCAGGGACAAATTGAACACTGAAGCTTTCTTT